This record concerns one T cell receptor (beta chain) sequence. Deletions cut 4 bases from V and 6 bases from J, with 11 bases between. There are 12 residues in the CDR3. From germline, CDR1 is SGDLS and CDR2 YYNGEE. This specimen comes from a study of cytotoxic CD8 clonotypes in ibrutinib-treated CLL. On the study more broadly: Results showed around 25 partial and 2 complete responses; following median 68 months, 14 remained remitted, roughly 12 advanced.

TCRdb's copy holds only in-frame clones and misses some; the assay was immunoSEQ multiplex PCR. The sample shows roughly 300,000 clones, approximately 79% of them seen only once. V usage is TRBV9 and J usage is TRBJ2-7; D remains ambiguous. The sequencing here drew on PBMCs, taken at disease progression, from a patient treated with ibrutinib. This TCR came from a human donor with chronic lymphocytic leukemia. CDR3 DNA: TGTGCCAGCAGCCCGCGGCCTGGCGAGCAGTACTTC. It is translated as CASSPRPGEQYF.